A selection of T cell receptor beta chains follows, all from one sample in a study of OX40 agonist ivuxolimab in advanced cancers. TCRdb's table, derived via immunoSEQ multiplex PCR, lists solely in-frame clones and lacks some. The sample lists about 66,000 clones; roughly four fifths were seen once. Sequenced material: CD4+ or CD8+ T cells sorted from blood, taken in a trial of the OX40 agonist ivuxolimab. These receptors all come from an adult with an advanced solid tumor such as melanoma, head and neck, liver or kidney cancer. The CDR3 runs from the conserved cysteine through the conserved F or W. Fields, in order: CDR3 DNA, CDR3 protein, J gene, V gene, D gene, clone size. The D gene is left open where the match is weak. Expanded clones get a size class; other rows say once, few or many, or leave the size out.

TGTGCCAGCAGTTTCTACTACGAGCAGTACTTC | CASSFYYEQYF | TRBJ2-7 | TRBV6-1 | - | -
TGTGCCAGCAGTTTAGGACTAGCGGGCCGACAAGAGACCCAGTACTTC | CASSLGLAGRQETQYF | TRBJ2-5 | TRBV28 | TRBD2 | -
TGTGCCAGTAGTGACAGGGGGCTGGAGCCCCAGCATTTT | CASSDRGLEPQHF | TRBJ1-5 | TRBV19 | TRBD1 | -
TGTGCCAGCAGTTTTGAGACAGGGGGCTACGAGACCCAGTACTTC | CASSFETGGYETQYF | TRBJ2-5 | TRBV28 | TRBD1 | -
TGTGCCAGCAGTGGGGACAGGGCAGACAATCAGCCCCAGCATTTT | CASSGDRADNQPQHF | TRBJ1-5 | TRBV2 | TRBD1 | -
TGCGCCAGCAGCCAAGAGTTCGTGGGGGGCGCAGGAGGCTACACCTTC | CASSQEFVGGAGGYTF | TRBJ1-2 | TRBV4-3 | - | -
TGTGCCAGCAGCCCTAAAGGACGGGACACTGAAGCTTTCTTT | CASSPKGRDTEAFF | TRBJ1-1 | TRBV7-9 | - | -
TGTGCCAGCAGCTTAGGGGGGACGGACACTGAAGCTTTCTTT | CASSLGGTDTEAFF | TRBJ1-1 | TRBV7-2 | - | -
TGTGCCAGCAGTTACAGGGGGGAGACCCAGTACTTC | CASSYRGETQYF | TRBJ2-5 | TRBV6-6 | - | once
TGTGCCAGCAGCGCCCGGACAGGGAGGGATGAAAAACTGTTTTTT | CASSARTGRDEKLFF | TRBJ1-4 | TRBV7-8 | TRBD1 | few
TGTGCCAGCAGTGAGGCCGGGTACGGTCAGCCCCAGCATTTT | CASSEAGYGQPQHF | TRBJ1-5 | TRBV25-1 | - | -
TGTGCCAGCAGCTTAGATAGCGTCTACGAGCAGTACTTC | CASSLDSVYEQYF | TRBJ2-7 | TRBV7-9 | - | -
TGTGCCACCTTTCGACAAACTTCTAGGGAAACTGAAGCTTTCTTT | CATFRQTSRETEAFF | TRBJ1-1 | TRBV28 | - | -
TGTGCCAGCAGTGGAGACACGTCCTCTGGGGCCAACGTCCTGACTTTC | CASSGDTSSGANVLTF | TRBJ2-6 | TRBV2 | - | -
TGTGCCAGCAGCTCACAGGGGACGAACACCGGGGAGCTGTTTTTT | CASSSQGTNTGELFF | TRBJ2-2 | TRBV7-9 | TRBD1 | -
TGTGCCAGCAGTGAGCGCCCCGACAGGCCCGATTCCTACGAGCAGTACTTC | CASSERPDRPDSYEQYF | TRBJ2-7 | TRBV6-1 | - | -
TGTGCCAGCAGTCCCCCGACAGGGATTGAAGGTCAGCCCCAGCATTTT | CASSPPTGIEGQPQHF | TRBJ1-5 | TRBV28 | TRBD1 | -
TGTGCCAGCACCGCTCTAGCTATATACAATGAGCAGTTCTTC | CASTALAIYNEQFF | TRBJ2-1 | TRBV2 | - | -
TGTGCCAGCTCACCACGGGGGGATCACACAGATACGCAGTATTTT | CASSPRGDHTDTQYF | TRBJ2-3 | TRBV18 | - | -
TGTGCCAGCAAGCGGGGGGGCGACCAAGAGACCCAGTACTTC | CASKRGGDQETQYF | TRBJ2-5 | TRBV2 | TRBD2 | -
TGTGCCCTCCCCCGGACAGAGAACACCGGGGAGCTGTTTTTT | CALPRTENTGELFF | TRBJ2-2 | TRBV7-9 | - | -
TGTGCCAGCTCTCTCTCGGGGGCTACGAACACCGGGGAGCTGTTTTTT | CASSLSGATNTGELFF | TRBJ2-2 | TRBV18 | - | -
TGTGCCATCAGTGAGTCGAGTAGGGATCAGCCCCAGCATTTT | CAISESSRDQPQHF | TRBJ1-5 | TRBV10-3 | - | -
TGTGCCAGTAGTGCCCCTAGTCGCGGGAGAAGCACAGATACGCAGTATTTT | CASSAPSRGRSTDTQYF | TRBJ2-3 | TRBV19 | TRBD2 | -
TGTGCCACCACGGACAGGTTAAGCAATCAGCCCCAGCATTTT | CATTDRLSNQPQHF | TRBJ1-5 | TRBV28 | TRBD1 | few
TGTGCCAGCGCCCTTTCGGGGAGTTGGTCCCAGTACTTC | CASALSGSWSQYF | TRBJ2-5 | TRBV6-6 | - | -
TGTGCCAGCAGCGTCCCGGGGGCCTCTGGGGCCAACGTCCTGACTTTC | CASSVPGASGANVLTF | TRBJ2-6 | TRBV9 | - | -
TGCGCCAGCAGCGGAACTAGTGGCTTTGAGACCCAGTACTTC | CASSGTSGFETQYF | TRBJ2-5 | TRBV5-1 | - | once
TGTGCCAGTAGTGACGTGGGGGGCGCGAAGATCGGGGAGCTGTTTTTT | CASSDVGGAKIGELFF | TRBJ2-2 | TRBV19 | - | once
TGTGCCAGCAGCGCTATACCGGGACTAGCGAACTCTGGGGCCAACGTCCTGACTTTC | CASSAIPGLANSGANVLTF | TRBJ2-6 | TRBV2 | TRBD2 | -
TGCGCCAGCAGCTTGGCGGCTAGGGATGAGCAGTTCTTC | CASSLAARDEQFF | TRBJ2-1 | TRBV5-1 | - | few
TGTGCCAGCAGCACCCGGACAGGGAGCTCCTACAATGAGCAGTTCTTC | CASSTRTGSSYNEQFF | TRBJ2-1 | TRBV9 | TRBD1 | -
TGTGCCAGCAGCTTGATGGTTGGGGAGACCCAGTACTTC | CASSLMVGETQYF | TRBJ2-5 | TRBV5-4 | - | -
TGTGCCAGCAGCCAAGATCGAATAATTACAGGGGTACGTGGCACTGAAGCTTTCTTT | CASSQDRIITGVRGTEAFF | TRBJ1-1 | TRBV14 | TRBD1 | -
TGTGCCAGCAGTGAAGCGCGACAGGGGGTAAACTATGGCTACACCTTC | CASSEARQGVNYGYTF | TRBJ1-2 | TRBV2 | TRBD1 | -
TGTGCCAGCTCACCGTCCTGGACAGGGAACACTGAAGCTTTCTTT | CASSPSWTGNTEAFF | TRBJ1-1 | TRBV18 | TRBD1 | -
TGTGCCAGTAGCCACACATTCACCGGGGAGCTGTTTTTT | CASSHTFTGELFF | TRBJ2-2 | TRBV19 | - | -
TGTGCCAGCAGTCCCGGACAGGGGGGGGACTATGGCTACACCTTC | CASSPGQGGDYGYTF | TRBJ1-2 | TRBV27 | TRBD1 | -
TGTGCCAGCAGCCGGGAGAACACCGGGGAGCTGTTTTTT | CASSRENTGELFF | TRBJ2-2 | TRBV7-9 | - | -
TGTGCCAGCAGCCGGGGCAGGACCGCTTATGGGGCCAACGTCCTGACTTTC | CASSRGRTAYGANVLTF | TRBJ2-6 | TRBV5-6 | - | -
TGTGCCAGCCAAACTAGCGGGAGGACAGATACGCAGTATTTT | CASQTSGRTDTQYF | TRBJ2-3 | TRBV27 | TRBD2 | few
TGCGCCAGCAGCCAAGGGAACCATCTTACTAGCGGGAGGAGAGGGGAGCAGTACTTC | CASSQGNHLTSGRRGEQYF | TRBJ2-7 | TRBV4-3 | TRBD2 | -
TGCGCCAGCAGCCAAGCCGGGGAAGAGACCCAGTACTTC | CASSQAGEETQYF | TRBJ2-5 | TRBV4-1 | - | once
TGTGCCAGCAGTGTGAGCACAGATACGCAGTATTTT | CASSVSTDTQYF | TRBJ2-3 | TRBV2 | - | few
TGCGCCAGTGGACGCGGTGGATACAATGAGCAGTTCTTC | CASGRGGYNEQFF | TRBJ2-1 | TRBV5-1 | - | -
TGTGCCAGTAGTATGAGGACAGGGAAGTACAATGAGCAGTTCTTC | CASSMRTGKYNEQFF | TRBJ2-1 | TRBV19 | TRBD1 | -
TGTGCCAGCAGTTACACCTCTGGAAACACCATATATTTT | CASSYTSGNTIYF | TRBJ1-3 | TRBV6-5 | - | -
TGTGCCAGCAGCCTCGGGACAGGGGATTCACCCCTCCACTTT | CASSLGTGDSPLHF | TRBJ1-6 | TRBV7-9 | TRBD1 | -
TGTGCCAGTAGTAGTCCAGGAACTACTAACTATGGCTACACCTTC | CASSSPGTTNYGYTF | TRBJ1-2 | TRBV19 | - | -
TGTGCCAGCAGTTCGGACCTCCCGCATCAGCCCCAGCATTTT | CASSSDLPHQPQHF | TRBJ1-5 | TRBV28 | - | few
TGTGCCAGCAGCCTGGGACTTCTGAACCCCTCCTACGAGCAGTACTTC | CASSLGLLNPSYEQYF | TRBJ2-7 | TRBV28 | - | -
TGCGCCAGCAGCTTACCTATAAGTGTTGGCACAGATACGCAGTATTTT | CASSLPISVGTDTQYF | TRBJ2-3 | TRBV5-1 | - | -
TGTGCCAGCAGCATCGGGACTAGCCCCGGGGAGCTGTTTTTT | CASSIGTSPGELFF | TRBJ2-2 | TRBV7-3 | TRBD2 | -
TGTGCCAGTAGTATTTTAGGGGGAGACGGGAGGGGCACTGAAGCTTTCTTT | CASSILGGDGRGTEAFF | TRBJ1-1 | TRBV19 | - | -
TGTGCCATCTCCCCCACCGGGACAGACGGAGAGACCCAGTACTTC | CAISPTGTDGETQYF | TRBJ2-5 | TRBV10-3 | TRBD1 | -
TGTGCCAGCAGCTTATCTAGCGGGAGGGCCGCTGACAATGATGAGCAGTTCTTC | CASSLSSGRAADNDEQFF | TRBJ2-1 | TRBV7-3 | TRBD2 | -
TGTGCCAGTAGGGGACAGCACCCGCAGGGGACAGATACGCAGTATTTT | CASRGQHPQGTDTQYF | TRBJ2-3 | TRBV19 | TRBD1 | -
TGTGCCATCAGTGAGTCGGGGGACACTGATGGCTACACCTTC | CAISESGDTDGYTF | TRBJ1-2 | TRBV10-3 | - | few
TGTGCCAGCAGCTCTAGGACAGGGTCGGTCGGAGATACGCAGTATTTT | CASSSRTGSVGDTQYF | TRBJ2-3 | TRBV5-4 | TRBD1 | once